This TCR beta chain was identified during a study of blood T cell repertoires in COVID-19. Study as a whole: The origin of the acute and convalescent COVID-19 samples was the United States, Italy and Spain. From T cells, B-cell-depleted T cells, or PBMCs came the material, which was cDNA or gDNA.

This clone was detected once. In the authors' methods: How many nucleated cells were present was estimated from reference gene primer amplification. Assay: immunoSEQ multiplex PCR; the TCRdb copy retains only in-frame clones and omits some. The V and J calls and clone size come from that table; D and trimming were worked out from the DNA. Of over 300,000 clones in the sample, 89% were seen once. The CDR3 spans 17 residues. The V gene's germline CDR1 is SGHDN and CDR2 FVKESK. V shed 4 bases and J 12 bases; nucleotides not matched to a gene: 19. This TCR was recovered from a young man who had recovered from COVID-19. The source material was peripheral blood. This chain uses TRBV14 with TRBJ2-1; 9 nucleotides line up with TRBD2. CDR3 loop: CASSRSLAGDPYRGQFF. The DNA for the CDR3 is TGTGCCAGCAGCCGATCATTAGCGGGAGACCCCTACCGGGGGCAGTTCTTC.